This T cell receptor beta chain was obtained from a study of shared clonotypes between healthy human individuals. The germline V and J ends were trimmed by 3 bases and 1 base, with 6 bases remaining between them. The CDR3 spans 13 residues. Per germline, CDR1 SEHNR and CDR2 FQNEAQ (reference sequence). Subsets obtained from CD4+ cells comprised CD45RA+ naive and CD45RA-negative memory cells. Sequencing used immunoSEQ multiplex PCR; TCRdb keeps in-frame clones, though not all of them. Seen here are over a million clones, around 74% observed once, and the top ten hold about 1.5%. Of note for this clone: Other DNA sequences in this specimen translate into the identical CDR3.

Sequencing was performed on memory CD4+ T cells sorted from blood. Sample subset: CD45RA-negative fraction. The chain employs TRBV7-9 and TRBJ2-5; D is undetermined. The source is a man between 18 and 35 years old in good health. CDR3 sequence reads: CASSFGSQETQYF. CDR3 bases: TGTGCCAGCAGCTTTGGGTCCCAAGAGACCCAGTACTTC. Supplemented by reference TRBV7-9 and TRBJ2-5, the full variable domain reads DTGVSQNPRHKITKRGQNVTFRCDPISEHNRLYWYRQTLGQGPEFLTYFQNEAQLEKSRLLSDRFSAERPKGSFSTLEIQRTEQGDSAMYLCASSFGSQETQYFGPGTRLLVL.